Here is one T cell receptor (beta chain) with its context. This specimen belongs to a study of technical replicates of blood from a few donors. The repertoire was sequenced with immunoSEQ multiplex PCR; TCRdb's copy has only in-frame clones and lacks some. This table has about 100,000 clones, approximately 96% appearing once. CDR1 is MGHRA and CDR2 is YSYEKL in the germline V gene. V dropped 4 bases and J dropped 3 bases, with 22 bases sitting between them. The CDR3 is made up of 17 amino acids. The rearrangement links TRBV4-1 to TRBJ2-7, with D possibly matching TRBD1 (6 bases). The receptor was derived from a human donor in good health. The specimen sequenced was T cells isolated from PBMCs. The CDR3 loop reads CASSRMRVQGSNYEQYF. CDR3 coding DNA: TGCGCCAGCAGCCGGATGAGGGTTCAGGGGTCTAACTACGAGCAGTACTTC.